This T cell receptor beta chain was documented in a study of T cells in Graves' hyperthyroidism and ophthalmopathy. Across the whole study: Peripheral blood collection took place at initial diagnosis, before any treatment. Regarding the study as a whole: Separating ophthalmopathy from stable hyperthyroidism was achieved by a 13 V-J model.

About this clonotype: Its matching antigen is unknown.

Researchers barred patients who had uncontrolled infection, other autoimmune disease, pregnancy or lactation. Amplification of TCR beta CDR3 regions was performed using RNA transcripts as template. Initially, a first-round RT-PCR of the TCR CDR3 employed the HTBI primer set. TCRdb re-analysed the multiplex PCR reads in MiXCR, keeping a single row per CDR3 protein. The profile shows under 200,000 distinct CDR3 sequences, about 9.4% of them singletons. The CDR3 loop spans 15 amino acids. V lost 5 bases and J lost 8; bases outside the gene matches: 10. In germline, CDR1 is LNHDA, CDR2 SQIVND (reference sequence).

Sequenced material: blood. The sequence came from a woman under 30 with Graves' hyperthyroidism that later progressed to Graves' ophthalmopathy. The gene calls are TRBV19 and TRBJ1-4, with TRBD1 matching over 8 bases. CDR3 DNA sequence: TGTGCCAGTAGTTCAGGACAGGGTTCGGGCGAAAAACTGTTTTTT. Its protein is CASSSGQGSGEKLFF.